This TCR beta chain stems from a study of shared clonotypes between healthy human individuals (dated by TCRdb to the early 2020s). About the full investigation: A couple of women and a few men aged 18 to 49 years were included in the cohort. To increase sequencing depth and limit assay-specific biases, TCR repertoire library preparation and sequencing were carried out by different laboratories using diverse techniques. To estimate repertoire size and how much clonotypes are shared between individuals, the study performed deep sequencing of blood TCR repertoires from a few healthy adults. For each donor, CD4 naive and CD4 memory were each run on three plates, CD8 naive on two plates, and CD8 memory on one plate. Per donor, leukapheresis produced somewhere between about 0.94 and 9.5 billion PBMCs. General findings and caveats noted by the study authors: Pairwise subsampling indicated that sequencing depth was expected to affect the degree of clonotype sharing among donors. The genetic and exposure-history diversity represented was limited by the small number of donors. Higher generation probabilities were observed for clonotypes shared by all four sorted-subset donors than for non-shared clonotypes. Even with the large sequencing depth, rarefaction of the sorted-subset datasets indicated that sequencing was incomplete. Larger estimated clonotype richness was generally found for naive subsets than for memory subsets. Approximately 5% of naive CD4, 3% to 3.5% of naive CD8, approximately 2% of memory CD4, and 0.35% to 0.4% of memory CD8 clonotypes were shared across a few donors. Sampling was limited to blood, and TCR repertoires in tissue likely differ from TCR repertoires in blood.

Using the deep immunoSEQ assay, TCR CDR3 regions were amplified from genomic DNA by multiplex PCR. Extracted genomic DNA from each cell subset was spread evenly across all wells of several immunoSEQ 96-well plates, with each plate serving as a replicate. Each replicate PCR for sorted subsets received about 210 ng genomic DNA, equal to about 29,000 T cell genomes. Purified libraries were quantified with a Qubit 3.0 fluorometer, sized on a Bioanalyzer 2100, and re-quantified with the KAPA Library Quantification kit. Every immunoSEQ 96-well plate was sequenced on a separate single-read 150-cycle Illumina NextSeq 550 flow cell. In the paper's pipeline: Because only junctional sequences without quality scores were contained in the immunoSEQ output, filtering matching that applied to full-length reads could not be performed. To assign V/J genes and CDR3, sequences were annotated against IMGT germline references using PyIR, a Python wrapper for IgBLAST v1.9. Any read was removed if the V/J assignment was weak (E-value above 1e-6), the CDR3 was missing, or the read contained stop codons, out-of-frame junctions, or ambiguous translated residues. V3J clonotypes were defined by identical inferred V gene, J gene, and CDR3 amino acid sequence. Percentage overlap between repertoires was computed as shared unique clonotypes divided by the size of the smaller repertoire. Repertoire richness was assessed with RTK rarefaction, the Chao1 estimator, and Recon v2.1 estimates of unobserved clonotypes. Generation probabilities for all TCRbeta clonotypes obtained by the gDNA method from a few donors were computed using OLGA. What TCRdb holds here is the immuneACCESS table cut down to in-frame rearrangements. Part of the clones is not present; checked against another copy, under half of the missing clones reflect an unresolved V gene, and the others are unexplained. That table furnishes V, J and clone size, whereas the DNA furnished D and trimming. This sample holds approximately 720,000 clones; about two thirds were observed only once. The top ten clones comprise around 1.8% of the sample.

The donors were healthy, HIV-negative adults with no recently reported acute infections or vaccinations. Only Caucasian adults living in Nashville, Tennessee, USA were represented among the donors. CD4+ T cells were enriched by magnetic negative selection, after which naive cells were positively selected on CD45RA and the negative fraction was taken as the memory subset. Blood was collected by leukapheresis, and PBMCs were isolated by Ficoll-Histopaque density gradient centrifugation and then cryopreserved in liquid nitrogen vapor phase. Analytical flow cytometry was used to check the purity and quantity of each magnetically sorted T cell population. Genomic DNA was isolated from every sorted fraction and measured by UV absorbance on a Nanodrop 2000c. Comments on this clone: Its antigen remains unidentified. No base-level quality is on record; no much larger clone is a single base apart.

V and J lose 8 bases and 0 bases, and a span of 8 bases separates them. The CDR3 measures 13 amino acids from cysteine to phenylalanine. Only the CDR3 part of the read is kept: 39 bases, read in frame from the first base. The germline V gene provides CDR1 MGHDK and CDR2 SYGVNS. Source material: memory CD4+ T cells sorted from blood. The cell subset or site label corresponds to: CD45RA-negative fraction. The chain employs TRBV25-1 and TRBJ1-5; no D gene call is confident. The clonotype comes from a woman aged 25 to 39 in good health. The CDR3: CASALNSNQPQHF. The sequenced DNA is TGTGCCAGCGCCCTCAATAGCAATCAGCCCCAGCATTTT.